This TCR beta chain was obtained from a study of blood T cell repertoires in COVID-19. Looking at the study overall: COVID-19 samples, acute and convalescent, were from the United States, Italy and Spain. The cDNA or gDNA used as material had been derived from T cells, B-cell-depleted T cells, or PBMCs.

V was pared by 1 base and J by 10 bases, with 9 bases of the junction left unmatched. The CDR3 is 17 amino acids. Germline loops: CDR1 MGHRA, CDR2 YSYEKL. The authors' processing: Reference gene primer amplification in the assay estimated nucleated cell counts. TCRdb's copy holds only in-frame clones and misses some; the assay was immunoSEQ multiplex PCR. That table supplies the V and J calls and clone size; D and trimming were determined from the DNA. The sample includes a few hundred thousand clones, roughly 80% of them seen just once. This TCR derives from a woman aged 80 or older with acute or convalescent COVID-19. The chain is built from TRBV4-1 and TRBJ2-1; 14 bases fit TRBD2. The sequenced material came from peripheral blood. CDR3 nucleotide sequence: TGCGCCAGCAGCCAAGCCCCGGGACTAGCGGGAGAGGAAGAGCAGTTCTTC. Translating it yields CASSQAPGLAGEEEQFF.